The entry below gives a single T cell receptor (beta chain) sequence along with its context. TCRdb's table, derived via immunoSEQ multiplex PCR, lists solely in-frame clones and lacks some. The sample shows over 65,000 clones, approximately 84% of them seen only once. Germline loops: CDR1 SEHNR, CDR2 FQNEAQ (reference sequence). This CDR3 contains 14 residues. V was pared by 4 bases and J by 4 bases, with 8 bases between. The record originates from a study of OX40 agonist ivuxolimab in advanced cancers. The chain is built from TRBV7-9 and TRBJ2-6; D is uncertain. The starting material was CD4+ or CD8+ T cells sorted from blood, obtained in a trial of the OX40 agonist ivuxolimab. The sequence derives from an adult with an advanced solid tumor such as melanoma, head and neck, liver or kidney cancer. The CDR3 nucleotides read TGTGCCAGCAGCTGGGCCGTGGGGGCCAACGTCCTGACTTTC. Its protein is CASSWAVGANVLTF.